Presented here are 7 T cell receptor beta chains from one specimen sequenced in a study of CD8+CD57+ T cells in acquired aplastic anemia. It was genomic DNA that served as the template for profiling TCR beta VDJ and CDR3. Each CDR3 protein gets one entry after TCRdb re-called the reads with MiXCR. Of approximately 200,000 distinct CDR3 sequences in the sample, roughly half were seen once. The source material was sorted CD4+, CD8+, or CD8+CD57+ T cells (not recorded which) from PBMCs. Every receptor here comes from a human donor in good health, serving as a control.

This clonotype was detected only once. The chain combines TRBV20-1 with TRBJ2-7; D might be TRBD2 (6 bases). The CDR3 contains 14 residues. CDR1 is DFQATT, CDR2 SNEGSKA, per germline (reference sequence). Trimming shortened V by 0 bases and J by 2 bases, and 11 bases separated the two germline ends. In nucleotides, the CDR3 is TGCAGTGCTAGAGAAAGGGGCGGGGCCTACGAGCAGTACTTC. Translation gives CSARERGGAYEQYF.

This clonotype was seen at least ten times. This sequence joins TRBV6-6 and TRBJ2-7, with 8 bases matching TRBD1. Germline values: CDR1 MNHNY, CDR2 SVGAGI (reference sequence). This CDR3 comprises 14 residues. V trimming: 1 base; J trimming: 5 bases; junction bases outside the gene matches: 4. The CDR3 is CASSYWTGINEQYF. CDR3 nucleotides: TGTGCCAGCAGTTACTGGACAGGGATCAACGAGCAGTACTTC.

This clonotype appeared a few times. V and J are TRBV20-1 and TRBJ2-1; 7 bases are a match to TRBD1. Germline V gives CDR1 DFQATT, CDR2 SNEGSKA (reference sequence). The CDR3 is 14 residues long. V was pared by 4 bases and J by 3 bases, with 6 bases of the junction left unmatched. This chain's CDR3 is CSAKYQGDYNEQFF. The CDR3 DNA reads as TGCAGTGCTAAATACCAGGGGGACTACAATGAGCAGTTCTTC.

This clonotype has a count of ten or more. The chain uses TRBV12-3 or TRBV12-4 and TRBJ1-1; maybe TRBD1 (5 bases). The V end was cut by 7 bases, the J end by 0 bases, with 12 bases between. The CDR3 spans 14 residues. CDR3 protein: CASNLDSVNTEAFF. CDR3 DNA sequence: TGTGCCAGCAATCTCGACAGTGTGAACACTGAAGCTTTCTTT.

The genes are TRBV29-1 and TRBJ2-7, with D hard to call. With 4 bases removed from V and 2 bases from J, the gap between germline ends came to 6 bases. CDR3 length: 11 amino acids. The germline CDR1 and CDR2 sequences are SQVTM and ANQGSEA. The CDR3 spells CSVAAAYEQYF. The CDR3 DNA follows: TGCAGCGTTGCCGCGGCCTACGAGCAGTACTTC.

The J gene is TRBJ2-7, the V gene TRBV20-1; weak D call: TRBD2 (5 bases). Trimming shortened V by 0 bases and J by 2 bases, and 20 bases separated the two germline ends. CDR1 is DFQATT and CDR2 is SNEGSKA in the germline V gene (reference sequence). The CDR3 runs 17 residues. CDR3 residues: CSARDRDSRLAPYEQYF. CDR3 bases: TGCAGTGCTAGAGATCGGGATAGCCGATTAGCTCCCTACGAGCAGTACTTC.

In this sample, this clonotype turned up once. The chain recombines TRBV20-1 with TRBJ2-1; tentatively, D is TRBD2 (5 bases). Germline assignment: CDR1 DFQATT and CDR2 SNEGSKA (reference sequence). The germline V and J ends were trimmed by 4 bases and 8 bases, with 12 bases remaining between them. This CDR3 spans 12 amino acids. In DNA, the CDR3 is TGCAGTGCTACGATCGGGAATTATGAGCAGTTCTTC. Its translation: CSATIGNYEQFF.